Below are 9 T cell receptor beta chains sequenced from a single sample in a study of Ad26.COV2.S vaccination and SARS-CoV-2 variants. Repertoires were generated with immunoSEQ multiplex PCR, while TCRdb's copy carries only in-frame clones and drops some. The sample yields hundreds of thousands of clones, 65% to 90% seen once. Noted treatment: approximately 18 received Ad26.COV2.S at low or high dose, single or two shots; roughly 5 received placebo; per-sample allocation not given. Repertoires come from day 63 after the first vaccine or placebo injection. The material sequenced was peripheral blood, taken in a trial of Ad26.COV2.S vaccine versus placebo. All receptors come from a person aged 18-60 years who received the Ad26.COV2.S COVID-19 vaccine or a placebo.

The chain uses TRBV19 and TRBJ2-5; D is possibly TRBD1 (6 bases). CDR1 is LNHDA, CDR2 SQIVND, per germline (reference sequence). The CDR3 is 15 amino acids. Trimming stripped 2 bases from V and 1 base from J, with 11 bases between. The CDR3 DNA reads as TGTGCCAGTAGTATACAGGGGACAACCCAAGAGACCCAGTACTTC. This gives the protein CASSIQGTTQETQYF.

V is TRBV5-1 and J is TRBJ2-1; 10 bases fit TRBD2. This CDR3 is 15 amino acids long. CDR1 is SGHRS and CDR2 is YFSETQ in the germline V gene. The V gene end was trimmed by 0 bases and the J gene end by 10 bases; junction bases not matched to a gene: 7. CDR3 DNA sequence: TGCGCCAGCAGCTTGGAGGCTAGCGGGGGCTTAGAGCAGTTCTTC. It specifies CASSLEASGGLEQFF.

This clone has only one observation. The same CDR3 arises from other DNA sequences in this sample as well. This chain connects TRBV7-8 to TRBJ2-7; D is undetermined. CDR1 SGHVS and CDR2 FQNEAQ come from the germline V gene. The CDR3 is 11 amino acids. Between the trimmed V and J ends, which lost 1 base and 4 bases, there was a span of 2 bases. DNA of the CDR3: TGTGCCAGCAGCTTAGATTACGAGCAGTACTTC. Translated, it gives CASSLDYEQYF.

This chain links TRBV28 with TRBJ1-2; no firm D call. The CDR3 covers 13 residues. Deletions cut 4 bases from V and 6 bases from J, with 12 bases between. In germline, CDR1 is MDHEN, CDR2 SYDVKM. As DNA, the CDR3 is TGTGCCAGCAGTTCCCAGAAAATAGATGGCTACACCTTC. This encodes CASSSQKIDGYTF.

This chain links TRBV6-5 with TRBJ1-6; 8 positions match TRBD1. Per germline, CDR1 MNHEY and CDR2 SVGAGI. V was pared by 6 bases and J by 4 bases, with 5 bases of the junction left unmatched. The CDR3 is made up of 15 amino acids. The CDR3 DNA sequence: TGTGCCAGCAGCCGCGGGGACAGGTATAATTCACCCCTCCACTTT. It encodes CASSRGDRYNSPLHF.

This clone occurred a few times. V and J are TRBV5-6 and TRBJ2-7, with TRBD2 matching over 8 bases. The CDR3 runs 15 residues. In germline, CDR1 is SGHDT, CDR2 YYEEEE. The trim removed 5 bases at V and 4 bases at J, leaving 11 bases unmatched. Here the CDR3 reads CASSHRAGGPYEQYF. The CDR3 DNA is TGTGCCAGCAGTCACCGGGCGGGAGGACCTTACGAGCAGTACTTC.

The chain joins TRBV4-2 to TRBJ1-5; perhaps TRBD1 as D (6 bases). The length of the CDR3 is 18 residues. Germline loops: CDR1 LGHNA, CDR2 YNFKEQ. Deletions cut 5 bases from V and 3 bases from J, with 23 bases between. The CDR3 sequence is CASSKGLGAGAINQPQHF. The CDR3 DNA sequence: TGTGCCAGCAGCAAAGGCCTAGGGGCAGGGGCCATCAATCAGCCCCAGCATTTT.

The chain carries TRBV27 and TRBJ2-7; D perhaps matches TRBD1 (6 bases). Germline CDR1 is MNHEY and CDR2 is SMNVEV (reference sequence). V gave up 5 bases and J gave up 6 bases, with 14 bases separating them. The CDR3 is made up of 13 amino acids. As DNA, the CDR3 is TGTGCCAGCAGTCCACAGGGTATTAGCGAGCAGTACTTC. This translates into CASSPQGISEQYF.

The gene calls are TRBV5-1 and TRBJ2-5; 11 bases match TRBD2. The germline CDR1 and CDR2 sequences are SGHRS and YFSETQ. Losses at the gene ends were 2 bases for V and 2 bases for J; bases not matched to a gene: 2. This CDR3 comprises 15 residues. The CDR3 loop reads CASSFTSGGQETQYF. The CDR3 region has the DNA TGCGCCAGCAGCTTTACTAGCGGGGGACAAGAGACCCAGTACTTC.